This TCR beta chain was sequenced in a study of CD8 T cells in ankylosing spondylitis (dated by TCRdb to the late 2010s). Context from the whole study: The study set out to find disease-linked TCR variants by profiling T cell receptor beta repertoires in ankylosing spondylitis patients and healthy donors. The full study cohort was made up of 25 to 30 ankylosing spondylitis patients and 95 to 130 healthy donors. Samples of peripheral blood were taken, and for ankylosing spondylitis patients, synovial fluid was collected as well.

This clonotype came up many times. This receptor's antigen is unknown. The sample holds no much larger clone one base away, and base qualities are not on file. Ends trimmed: V by 2 bases, J by 0 bases; bases unmatched to a gene: 5. Including cysteine and phenylalanine, the CDR3 has 18 amino acids. Of all the DNA, just the CDR3 is kept, 54 bases in frame from base 1. For each ankylosing spondylitis patient, the synovial fluid sample was matched to a blood sample from that same patient. Sequenced on an Illumina HiSeq 2500. Quantitative 5'-RACE with molecular barcodes was the method used to prepare the TCR beta libraries. In the authors' own workflow: A new computational method based on a probabilistic model of VDJ rearrangement was used to identify disease-linked TCR variants. Using fastp at Q25 and MiXCR, TCRdb reprocessed the public reads and kept productive beta chains. For every CDR3 protein sequence, its rows merge into one entry that carries the most common genes and DNA. TCRdb's processing, not the authors', yielded these V and J calls. A total of about 36,000 distinct CDR3 sequences appear in this sample, under 15% of them only once. The ten largest make up roughly 32% of the sample.

What the research found in general, with its limitations: A CD8+ phenotype was shown by the disease-linked clones, which were found at relatively low frequencies in peripheral blood. Some of the motif variants had been reported before in the synovial fluid and blood of reactive arthritis patients, a finding that suggests common disease-initiation mechanisms. Significant enrichment of the disease-linked clones was reported in matched synovial fluid samples from ankylosing spondylitis patients. Blood from ankylosing spondylitis patients appeared to be characterized by a TCR beta motif composed of roughly eight highly homologous amino acid variants.

The sequence joins TRBV12-3 or TRBV12-4 to TRBJ2-5; 14 central bases correspond to TRBD2. The receptor's source is a male donor with ankylosing spondylitis. The sample comprised synovial fluid, either unsorted or a sorted T cell fraction (not recorded which). The CDR3 region reads CASSLTQGLAGDQETQYF. The nucleotide sequence reads as follows: TGTGCCAGCAGTTTAACCCAGGGACTAGCGGGGGACCAAGAGACCCAGTACTTC.